The 25 T cell receptor beta chains below come from one sample, sequenced in a study of cytomegalovirus exposure and HLA in healthy donors. The repertoire was sequenced with immunoSEQ multiplex PCR; TCRdb's copy has only in-frame clones and lacks some. The sample contains 100,000 to 150,000 clones, approximately 92% of which appear only once. The sample was PBMCs. The receptor set was obtained from a woman aged 18-30 years in good health and CMV-seronegative.

This clone was counted once. The chain recombines TRBV9 with TRBJ1-5; D remains ambiguous. This CDR3 contains 13 residues. The V gene lost 3 bases and the J gene lost 5 bases, with 9 bases spanning the gap. Germline CDR1 reads SGDLS; CDR2 reads YYNGEE. CDR3 region: CASSASLDQPQHF. The CDR3 DNA is TGTGCCAGCAGCGCCAGTCTAGATCAGCCCCAGCATTTT.

This CDR3 is CAGGGTQETQYF. CDR3 sequence (DNA): TGTGCCGGCGGGGGGACCCAAGAGACCCAGTACTTC. J is TRBJ2-5 and V is TRBV11-2, with 8 positions matching TRBD2. The CDR3 loop spans 12 amino acids. Germline CDR1 reads SGHAT; CDR2 reads FQNNGV. J was trimmed by 1 base and V by 11 bases; bases with no gene match: 3. The whole variable domain, remainder taken from reference TRBV11-2 and TRBJ2-5, is EAGVAQSPRYKIIEKRQSVAFWCNPISGHATLYWYQQILGQGPKLLIQFQNNGVVDDSQLPKDRFSAERLKGVDSTLKIQPAKLEDSAVYLCAGGGTQETQYFGPGTRLLVL.

This chain connects TRBV5-1 to TRBJ2-2; 11 bases align to TRBD2. The CDR3 totals 15 residues. J was trimmed by 5 bases and V by 4 bases; bases with no gene match: 4. Germline V lookup: CDR1 SGHRS, CDR2 YFSETQ. This CDR3 reads CASSVAGGPTGELFF. The CDR3 DNA reads as TGCGCCAGCAGCGTAGCGGGGGGGCCTACCGGGGAGCTGTTTTTT.

The V and J genes are TRBV4-2 and TRBJ1-6, with a possible D match to TRBD1 (6 bases). This CDR3 spans 16 amino acids. CDR1 is LGHNA, CDR2 YNFKEQ, per germline. Trimming shortened V by 1 base and J by 7 bases, and 14 bases separated the two germline ends. CDR3 DNA sequence: TGTGCCAGCAGCCAAGCGCTCGGACAGATAAATTCACCCCTCCACTTT. This translates into CASSQALGQINSPLHF.

In its sample, this clone was seen once. The junction shows a germline mismatch at one end, possibly a read error. The chain recombines TRBV27 with TRBJ2-1; 9 bases fit TRBD2. CDR1 is MNHEY, CDR2 SMNVEV, per germline (reference sequence). The CDR3 covers 15 residues. The CDR3 region is CASRLAGASPHEQFF. In DNA form, the CDR3 reads TGTGCCAGCCGTTTAGCGGGAGCAAGCCCTCATGAGCAGTTCTTC.

The sample holds many counts of this clone. This CDR3 reads CASMRDIYNSPLHF. The CDR3 nucleotides are TGTGCCAGCATGAGAGATATTTATAATTCACCCCTCCACTTT. V and J are TRBV6-5 and TRBJ1-6, with D unresolved. The CDR3 length is 14 residues. Germline assignment: CDR1 MNHEY and CDR2 SVGAGI. V shed 7 bases and J shed 4 bases, with 11 bases lying between them.

The chain has TRBV7-9 and TRBJ2-5; 8 bases line up with TRBD2. The CDR3 covers 14 residues. The V gene's germline CDR1 is SEHNR and CDR2 FQNEAQ (reference sequence). The ends lost 6 bases at V and 4 bases at J; junction bases unmatched: 7. Here the CDR3 DNA reads TGTGCCAGCAGGTCGGGACTAGTGAGAGAGACCCAGTACTTC. Its translation is CASRSGLVRETQYF.

The chain uses TRBV7-2 and TRBJ2-7, with 7 bases identical to TRBD1. Germline CDR1 reads SGHTA; CDR2 reads FQGNSA. J gave up 2 bases and V 6 bases, and 10 bases lay outside the gene matches. CDR3 length equals 15 residues. CDR3 DNA: TGTGCCAGCAGGTTCCTTGCCGGGACAGCCTACGAGCAGTACTTC. Translating it yields CASRFLAGTAYEQYF.

The chain carries TRBV6-6 and TRBJ2-3; possibly TRBD2 for D (6 bases). The CDR3 loop spans 14 amino acids. Germline assignment: CDR1 MNHNY and CDR2 SVGAGI (reference sequence). V shed 4 bases and J shed 0 bases, with 8 bases lying between them. The CDR3 spells CASSWSGSTDTQYF. CDR3 DNA: TGTGCCAGCAGTTGGAGCGGGAGCACAGATACGCAGTATTTT.

This clone has a handful of counts. The V gene is TRBV5-4, the J gene TRBJ1-2, with a tentative D call TRBD1 (6 bases). Germline-derived CDR1 and CDR2 are SGHNT and YYREEE (reference sequence). V gave up 5 bases and J gave up 7 bases, with 15 bases separating them. This CDR3 has 13 residues. The CDR3 bases are TGTGCCAGCAGTTCACAGGGAGTTGGTGGCTACACCTTC. Its translation: CASSSQGVGGYTF.

This chain joins TRBV25-1 and TRBJ2-7, with D maybe TRBD1 (6 bases). Germline CDR1 reads MGHDK; CDR2 reads SYGVNS. The CDR3 has 13 amino acids. Trimming pared 7 bases from V and 4 bases from J, leaving 14 bases between. The CDR3 here is CASKEQGSYEQYF. For the CDR3, the DNA is TGTGCCAGCAAGGAACAGGGTTCGTACGAGCAGTACTTC.

The chain couples TRBV30 to TRBJ1-2; a possible D gene is TRBD1 (5 bases). With 0 bases removed from V and 4 bases from J, the gap between germline ends came to 6 bases. The CDR3 totals 12 residues. CDR1 is GTSNPN, CDR2 SVGIG, per germline (reference sequence). In nucleotides, the CDR3 is TGTGCCTGGAGTGTAGACAGCTATGGCTACACCTTC. Encoded protein: CAWSVDSYGYTF.

This clone was counted only a few times. The V call is TRBV7-2, the J call TRBJ2-3; 9 nucleotides match TRBD2. The CDR3 spans 16 residues. With V trimmed by 0 bases and J by 6 bases, 7 bases remained unmatched. Germline V gene sequence: CDR1 SGHTA, CDR2 FQGNSA. The CDR3 is CASSLAGGAGGDTQYF. CDR3 coding DNA: TGTGCCAGCAGCTTAGCTGGTGGGGCGGGAGGGGATACGCAGTATTTT.

V and J are TRBV11-2 and TRBJ2-2, with 9 bases aligning to TRBD1. V shed 5 bases and J 7 bases; nucleotides not matched to a gene: 5. The germline V gene has CDR1 SGHAT and CDR2 FQNNGV. This CDR3 region has 14 residues. CDR3 sequence (DNA): TGTGCCAGCAGCGAACAGGGGGCCGGCGGGGAGCTGTTTTTT. This translates into CASSEQGAGGELFF. Combining the CDR3 with reference TRBV11-2 and TRBJ2-2 gives the whole variable domain EAGVAQSPRYKIIEKRQSVAFWCNPISGHATLYWYQQILGQGPKLLIQFQNNGVVDDSQLPKDRFSAERLKGVDSTLKIQPAKLEDSAVYLCASSEQGAGGELFFGEGSRLTVL.

This chain links TRBV7-9 with TRBJ2-3; possibly TRBD2 for D (6 bases). Trimming removed 0 bases at V and 2 bases at J, with 9 bases between. This CDR3 spans 15 amino acids. Germline V gene sequence: CDR1 SEHNR, CDR2 FQNEAQ (reference sequence). The CDR3 region has the DNA TGTGCCAGCAGCTTAGCCAGGGACTCCACAGATACGCAGTATTTT. Translating gives CASSLARDSTDTQYF.

The chain recombines TRBV6-4 with TRBJ2-3; the match to TRBD2 covers 10 bases. The junction had 4 bases not matched to a gene; V was cut back by 5 bases and J by 2 bases. CDR1 and CDR2 from the germline V gene are MRHNA and SNTAGT. The CDR3 loop spans 15 amino acids. As DNA, the CDR3 is TGTGCCAGCAGTAATAGCGGGGGGCACACAGATACGCAGTATTTT. It translates to CASSNSGGHTDTQYF.

The chain carries TRBV18 and TRBJ1-6; 7 bases line up with TRBD1. The CDR3 extends over 18 amino acids. J gave up 9 bases and V 3 bases, and 17 bases lay outside the gene matches. Per the germline V gene, CDR1 is KGHSH and CDR2 is LQKENI. CDR3 nucleotide sequence: TGTGCCAGCTCACCTGCCGAGGGGGCCGGAAGGCAAAGTTCACCCCTCCACTTT. It translates to CASSPAEGAGRQSSPLHF.

Concerning this clone itself: Germline and junction disagree at one end, which may indicate a read error. The chain employs TRBV6-1 and TRBJ2-3, with a possible D match to TRBD1 (5 bases). The CDR3 runs 14 residues. Germline V gene sequence: CDR1 MNHNS, CDR2 SASEGT. The CDR3 loop reads CASSEALPPGKGRF. In DNA form, the CDR3 reads TGTGCCAGCAGTGAAGCGCTTCCGCCAGGGAAAGGCCGATTT.

The chain has TRBV4-3 and TRBJ2-1, with 10 bases fitting TRBD2. J was trimmed by 9 bases and V by 4 bases; bases with no gene match: 3. This CDR3 is 13 amino acids long. Germline CDR1 reads LGHNA; CDR2 reads YSLEER. CDR3 nucleotide sequence: TGCGCCAGCAGCCTATTAGCGGGAGGTGAGCAGTTCTTC. Protein: CASSLLAGGEQFF.

The rearrangement joins TRBV29-1 to TRBJ2-5; 10 bases line up with TRBD1. Germline V CDR1 and CDR2: SQVTM, ANQGSEA. The CDR3 has 15 residues. V lost 7 bases and J lost 4; bases outside the gene matches: 12. The CDR3 sequence is CSAIRDRGNTETQYF. The DNA for the CDR3 is TGCAGCGCTATCCGGGACAGGGGAAATACAGAGACCCAGTACTTC.

This sequence joins TRBV5-1 and TRBJ2-3; D is uncertain. V was cut by 0 bases and J by 1 base, with 9 bases left in between. The germline V gene has CDR1 SGHRS and CDR2 YFSETQ. This CDR3 has 15 amino acids. CDR3 in amino acids: CASSLDTSGTDTQYF. CDR3 nucleotide sequence: TGCGCCAGCAGCTTGGATACGTCAGGCACAGATACGCAGTATTTT.

The V gene is TRBV19, the J gene TRBJ2-1; 7 bases agree with TRBD2. Germline CDR1 and CDR2: LNHDA and SQIVND (reference sequence). V trimming: 7 bases; J trimming: 8 bases; junction bases outside the gene matches: 14. This CDR3 region has 15 residues. The CDR3 loop is CASTPGRGSVDEQFF. CDR3 bases: TGTGCCAGTACCCCTGGGCGCGGGAGTGTGGATGAGCAGTTCTTC.

This sequence joins TRBV2 and TRBJ1-1, with a weak D call TRBD1 (6 bases). The V end lost 7 bases, the J end lost 1 base, and 13 bases lay between the germline ends. CDR3 length: 14 residues. Germline V gene sequence: CDR1 SNHLY, CDR2 FYNNEI. The CDR3 here is CASKLQGKNTEAFF. CDR3 nucleotide sequence: TGTGCCAGCAAGTTACAGGGTAAGAACACTGAAGCTTTCTTT.

The chain uses TRBV15 and TRBJ1-2; D remains ambiguous. Trimming took 1 base from V and 1 from J, leaving 7 bases between them. The CDR3 sequence is 14 residues long. Germline lookup yields CDR1 LNHNV and CDR2 YYDKDF (reference sequence). As DNA, the CDR3 is TGTGCCACCAGCAGAGTAGCAGTTAACTATGGCTACACCTTC. It is translated as CATSRVAVNYGYTF.

This chain connects TRBV5-1 to TRBJ1-6; 8 bases line up with TRBD1. The germline CDR1 and CDR2 sequences are SGHRS and YFSETQ. V shed 2 bases, J shed 10 bases, and the junction held 8 bases outside the gene matches. The CDR3 is 15 residues long. The CDR3 loop is CASSFSAGGQSPLHF. The CDR3 coding sequence is TGCGCCAGCAGCTTTTCCGCAGGGGGCCAATCACCCCTCCACTTT.